A selection of T cell receptor beta chains follows, all from one sample in a study of T cell changes during pregnancy in multiple sclerosis. The repertoire was sequenced with immunoSEQ multiplex PCR; TCRdb's copy has only in-frame clones and lacks some. The table records tens of thousands of clones, around 94% of them present only once. The sequencing input was peripheral blood. These receptors were obtained from a female donor with multiple sclerosis, enrolled in a pregnancy study. Each CDR3 is given with its conserved first and last residue. The D gene is left open where the match is weak. The size entry is marked missing in some rows and otherwise reads once, few, many or a size class.

j_call clone_size d_call v_call cdr3_aa cdr3_nt
TRBJ2-1 - TRBD2 TRBV6-1 CASSPAGGLEQFF TGTGCCAGCAGCCCAGCGGGAGGGCTTGAGCAGTTCTTC
TRBJ2-5 - TRBD2 TRBV4-1 CASSQGKGLVETQYF TGCGCCAGCAGCCAAGGGAAGGGACTAGTGGAGACCCAGTACTTC
TRBJ2-7 - - TRBV9 CASSVSPLDSYEQYF TGTGCCAGCAGCGTATCGCCCCTGGACTCCTACGAGCAGTACTTC
TRBJ1-5 - - TRBV10-2 CASSESSRSQPQHF TGCGCCAGCAGTGAGTCGTCCCGGTCTCAGCCCCAGCATTTT
TRBJ2-1 - TRBD2 TRBV14 CASSPNNRYRGDNEQFF TGTGCCAGCAGCCCGAATAACAGATACCGGGGGGACAATGAGCAGTTCTTC
TRBJ2-1 - - TRBV4-3 CASSQGAGLHNEQFF TGCGCCAGCAGCCAAGGGGCGGGACTGCACAATGAGCAGTTCTTC
TRBJ2-7 - - TRBV11-2 CASTSSWTAYEQYF TGTGCCAGCACCTCATCGTGGACAGCTTACGAGCAGTACTTC
TRBJ2-7 - - TRBV4-1 CASSQEDRTQGYEQYF TGCGCCAGCAGCCAAGAGGACAGAACTCAGGGTTACGAGCAGTACTTC
TRBJ2-3 - - TRBV5-5 CASTSRGGISTDTQYF TGTGCCAGCACCTCCCGAGGCGGGATTAGCACAGATACGCAGTATTTT
TRBJ1-1 - - TRBV20-1 CSGRGSTEAFF TGCAGTGGGAGGGGGAGCACTGAAGCTTTCTTT
TRBJ1-2 - - TRBV2 CASSRLPRYYGYTF TGTGCCAGCAGTCGTCTCCCAAGGTACTATGGCTACACCTTC
TRBJ1-5 - TRBD1 TRBV29-1 CSVGDRFQPQHF TGCAGCGTTGGGGACAGATTTCAGCCCCAGCATTTT
TRBJ2-3 - TRBD1 TRBV2 CASPGQGVGTDTQYF TGTGCCAGCCCCGGACAGGGAGTGGGCACAGATACGCAGTATTTT
TRBJ2-1 - - TRBV30 CGGRDYNEQFF TGTGGGGGGAGAGACTACAATGAGCAGTTCTTC
TRBJ1-4 - TRBD1 TRBV2 CASKAGTGDEKLFF TGTGCCAGCAAGGCCGGGACAGGGGATGAAAAACTGTTTTTT
TRBJ2-7 - - TRBV6-5 CSTVDSSYEQYF TGTTCCACCGTTGACTCATCCTACGAGCAGTACTTC
TRBJ2-7 once - TRBV6-5 CASSFDTDYYEQYF TGTGCCAGCAGTTTCGATACTGATTACTACGAGCAGTACTTC
TRBJ1-1 once - TRBV2 CASSETTVITEAFF TGTGCCAGCAGTGAAACGACAGTGATCACTGAAGCTTTCTTT
TRBJ2-1 - - TRBV4-2 CASSPGLRDGDNEQFF TGTGCCAGCAGCCCGGGCCTCCGGGACGGAGACAATGAGCAGTTCTTC
TRBJ1-1 - - TRBV29-1 CSVCKTRDTEAFF TGCAGCGTTTGCAAAACCAGGGACACTGAAGCTTTCTTT
TRBJ1-3 - - TRBV4-2 CASSLDRYSGNTIYF TGTGCCAGCAGCCTTGACAGGTACTCTGGAAACACCATATATTTT
TRBJ1-2 - TRBD1 TRBV6-5 CASRPDRGYGYTF TGTGCCAGCAGACCAGACAGGGGTTACGGCTACACCTTC
TRBJ1-1 once - TRBV12-5 CASGWAENTEAFF TGTGCTAGTGGCTGGGCCGAGAACACTGAAGCTTTCTTT
TRBJ2-2 - - TRBV7-3 CASSRPNTGELFF TGTGCCAGCAGCCGGCCGAACACCGGGGAGCTGTTTTTT
TRBJ2-1 - - TRBV30 CAWSLGGGLGEQFF TGTGCCTGGAGTCTTGGAGGGGGGCTAGGAGAGCAGTTCTTC
TRBJ2-7 - TRBD2 TRBV19 CASSMLLAGDYEQYF TGTGCCAGTAGTATGTTACTAGCGGGAGACTACGAGCAGTACTTC
TRBJ1-1 - - TRBV28 CASSLGQAETEAFF TGTGCCAGCAGTTTGGGGCAGGCGGAAACTGAAGCTTTCTTT
TRBJ2-3 - - TRBV6-4 CASSDRDSTDTQYF TGTGCCAGCAGTGACCGGGACAGCACAGATACGCAGTATTTT
TRBJ1-2 once TRBD1 TRBV5-6 CASSLGQGNYGYTF TGTGCCAGCAGCTTGGGACAGGGTAACTATGGCTACACCTTC
TRBJ2-1 - - TRBV29-1 CSVEDDRAPFDEQFF TGCAGCGTTGAAGACGACAGAGCCCCCTTCGATGAGCAGTTCTTC
TRBJ2-1 - - TRBV25-1 CASRQNYNEQFF TGTGCCAGCAGGCAGAACTACAATGAGCAGTTCTTC
TRBJ2-1 - TRBD2 TRBV5-1 CASSLPLAGMGEQFF TGCGCCAGCAGCTTGCCCCTAGCGGGGATGGGTGAGCAGTTCTTC
TRBJ2-7 - - TRBV6-1 CASEGGTDEQYF TGTGCCAGCGAGGGGGGAACCGACGAGCAGTACTTC
TRBJ2-6 - TRBD1 TRBV28 CASRTGTGGTGANVLTF TGTGCCAGCCGTACCGGGACAGGGGGAACTGGGGCCAACGTCCTGACTTTC
TRBJ2-7 - - TRBV10-2 CASSDGQDPYEQYF TGCGCCAGCAGTGATGGCCAGGACCCCTACGAGCAGTACTTC
TRBJ1-1 - - TRBV7-2 CASSLRGTQATEAFF TGTGCCAGCAGCTTAAGAGGGACTCAGGCCACTGAAGCTTTCTTT
TRBJ2-2 - - TRBV7-6 CASSLENTGELFF TGTGCCAGCAGCTTAGAGAACACCGGGGAGCTGTTTTTT
TRBJ2-1 - - TRBV30 CAWSDSVGFSEQFF TGTGCCTGGAGTGATTCGGTCGGCTTCTCTGAGCAGTTCTTC
TRBJ2-1 - - TRBV27 CASSLYSPPIYNEQFF TGTGCCAGCAGTTTATATAGCCCGCCAATTTACAATGAGCAGTTCTTC
TRBJ1-1 - - TRBV16 CASSQRPGRNTEAFF TGTGCCAGCAGCCAACGCCCCGGGAGGAACACTGAAGCTTTCTTT
TRBJ2-5 once - TRBV6-8 CANTGAHQKETQYF TGTGCCAACACTGGGGCACATCAAAAAGAGACCCAGTACTTC
TRBJ2-2 - - TRBV7-2 CASSLLAHLPGELFF TGTGCCAGCAGCTTACTTGCGCACCTACCGGGGGAGCTGTTTTTT
TRBJ2-1 - TRBD2 TRBV12-5 CASGPIGTSAFNEQFF TGTGCTAGTGGCCCGATTGGGACTAGCGCCTTCAATGAGCAGTTCTTC
TRBJ2-2 once TRBD2 TRBV9 CASSPRGGLLAGDLTGELFF TGTGCCAGCAGCCCCCGTGGAGGTTTACTAGCGGGAGATCTTACCGGGGAGCTGTTTTTT
TRBJ1-2 - TRBD1 TRBV27 CASSFNSQGVNYGYTF TGTGCCAGCAGTTTTAACTCACAGGGGGTTAACTATGGCTACACCTTC
TRBJ2-3 - TRBD2 TRBV10-1 CASSEFAGVRDTQYF TGCGCCAGCAGTGAATTTGCGGGAGTCCGAGATACGCAGTATTTT
TRBJ2-5 - - TRBV7-2 CASRRGQQETQYF TGTGCCAGCAGGAGGGGACAACAAGAGACCCAGTACTTC
TRBJ1-1 once TRBD1 TRBV28 CASSFSTGLNTEAFF TGTGCCAGCAGTTTTTCGACAGGGCTGAACACTGAAGCTTTCTTT
TRBJ2-3 - TRBD1 TRBV6-4 CASSELPGQGGDTQYF TGTGCCAGCAGTGAATTACCGGGACAGGGAGGGGATACGCAGTATTTT
TRBJ2-1 - - TRBV19 CASSRWEEQFF TGTGCCAGTAGTCGGTGGGAAGAGCAGTTCTTC
TRBJ2-1 once TRBD2 TRBV7-3 CASSLTSTSGNNEQFF TGTGCCAGCAGCTTAACTTCCACTAGCGGAAACAATGAGCAGTTCTTC
TRBJ2-7 once - TRBV6-5 CASSYLARMNEQYF TGTGCCAGCAGTTATCTGGCTAGGATGAACGAGCAGTACTTC
TRBJ2-6 - - TRBV18 CASSPVGSSGANVLTF TGTGCCAGCTCACCAGTCGGCAGCTCTGGGGCCAACGTCCTGACTTTC
TRBJ2-1 - TRBD2 TRBV5-1 CASSFSRTSGYNEQFF TGCGCCAGCAGCTTCTCCCGGACTAGCGGTTACAATGAGCAGTTCTTC